Below are 3 T cell receptor beta chains sequenced from a single sample in a study of T cell repertoires in cytomegalovirus infection. Their antigens are not known. TCRdb re-analysed the reads in MiXCR, keeping a single row per CDR3 protein. Here the sample spans roughly 180,000 distinct CDR3 sequences, 20% to 25% being singletons. The sequenced sample was CD8+ T cells from cultured PBMCs, obtained from culture after CMV antigen stimulation. The receptors stem from a human donor in good health (CMV status not recorded). Some clones in this sample may be carry-over from other donors' samples.

V and J are TRBV13 and TRBJ2-3, with D maybe TRBD1 (6 bases). Germline V CDR1 and CDR2: PRHDT, FYEKMQ (reference sequence). V lost 5 bases and J 1 base, leaving 13 bases between the germline ends. This CDR3 region has 15 residues. The CDR3 reads CASSQGWGRTDTQYF. The DNA for the CDR3 is TGTGCCAGCAGCCAAGGTTGGGGGCGCACAGATACGCAGTATTTT.

This clonotype turned up a few times. The chain couples TRBV3-1 to TRBJ2-5; TRBD2 aligns across 7 bases. Trimming took 6 bases from V and 1 from J; bases not matched to a gene: 2. Germline V gives CDR1 LGHDT, CDR2 YNNKEL (reference sequence). The CDR3 length is 13 residues. The CDR3 DNA follows: TGTGCCAGCAGTACGGGGGGCCAAGAGACCCAGTACTTC. It encodes CASSTGGQETQYF.

This clonotype was detected only a few times. This sequence joins TRBV25-1 and TRBJ2-2; D gene unclear. V was trimmed by 5 bases and J by 4 bases, leaving 11 bases between them. CDR1 and CDR2 (germline): MGHDK, SYGVNS. This CDR3 comprises 14 residues. DNA of the CDR3: TGTGCCAGCAGTCCTCTAACACTCACCGGGGAGCTGTTTTTT. Translating gives CASSPLTLTGELFF.